A single sample is the source of the 17 T cell receptor beta chains below, sequenced in a study of shared clonotypes between healthy human individuals. Clones were read by immunoSEQ multiplex PCR, and TCRdb kept only the in-frame ones, dropping some. The sample lists 2 million to 2.5 million clones; around 95% were seen once. Input material: naive CD4+ T cells sorted from blood. As to subset: CD45RA+ positively selected. Receptors originate from a man aged 18-30 years in good health.

The chain uses TRBV7-9 and TRBJ2-3; 7 bases are shared with TRBD1. Germline CDR1 reads SEHNR; CDR2 reads FQNEAQ (reference sequence). The junction had 6 bases not matched to a gene; V was cut back by 2 bases and J by 1 base. This CDR3 contains 16 residues. The CDR3 is CASSLRDRHGTDTQYF. CDR3 nucleotides: TGTGCCAGCAGCTTAAGGGACAGACATGGCACAGATACGCAGTATTTT.

This chain uses TRBV5-1 with TRBJ2-5, with D tentatively TRBD1 (5 bases). The germline V gene encodes CDR1 SGHRS and CDR2 YFSETQ. The CDR3 extends over 16 amino acids. V shed 0 bases and J shed 2 bases, with 14 bases lying between them. The CDR3 is CASSLGQGNRQETQYF. The CDR3 region has the DNA TGCGCCAGCAGCTTGGGTCAGGGTAATAGGCAAGAGACCCAGTACTTC. The variable domain in full, with the rest retrieved from reference TRBV5-1 and TRBJ2-5, is KAGVTQTPRYLIKTRGQQVTLSCSPISGHRSVSWYQQTPGQGLQFLFEYFSETQRNKGNFPGRFSGRQFSNSRSEMNVSTLELGDSALYLCASSLGQGNRQETQYFGPGTRLLVL.

This clone has just a few counts. In the same sample, other DNA sequences code for this CDR3. The rearrangement joins TRBV19 to TRBJ2-2; maybe TRBD1 (6 bases). Per the germline V gene, CDR1 is LNHDA and CDR2 is SQIVND (reference sequence). The length of the CDR3 is 13 residues. Trimming cost V 6 bases and J 5 bases, with 10 bases left between them. CDR3 region: CASSTQGTGELFF. CDR3 coding DNA: TGTGCCAGTAGCACCCAGGGGACCGGGGAGCTGTTTTTT.

The V and J genes are TRBV5-4 and TRBJ2-1, with TRBD1 matching over 8 bases. Losses at the gene ends were 0 bases for V and 6 bases for J; bases not matched to a gene: 8. CDR1 SGHNT and CDR2 YYREEE come from the germline V gene (reference sequence). This CDR3 is 16 amino acids long. CDR3 in amino acids: CASSLGGQVGTNEQFF. The CDR3 DNA reads as TGTGCCAGCAGCTTGGGGGGACAGGTAGGAACCAATGAGCAGTTCTTC.

The chain combines TRBV2 with TRBJ2-2; D ambiguous. V was clipped by 7 bases and J by 3 bases, with 9 bases between them. The germline CDR1 and CDR2 sequences are SNHLY and FYNNEI. This CDR3 spans 13 amino acids. The CDR3 spells CASTSDYTGELFF. The CDR3 DNA sequence: TGTGCCAGCACTTCAGATTACACCGGGGAGCTGTTTTTT.

The CDR3 coding sequence is TGCGCCAGCAGCTGGTCTAGCGGAAACACAGATACGCAGTATTTT. Translated: CASSWSSGNTDTQYF. V and J are TRBV4-3 and TRBJ2-3; 7 positions match TRBD2. Trimming took 5 bases from V and 2 from J; bases not matched to a gene: 7. This CDR3 is 15 amino acids long. Germline loops: CDR1 LGHNA, CDR2 YSLEER.

The chain employs TRBV5-1 and TRBJ1-1; no reliable D call. There are 14 residues in the CDR3. Germline V gene data show CDR1 as SGHRS and CDR2 as YFSETQ. With 4 bases removed from V and 1 base from J, the gap between germline ends came to 11 bases. This CDR3 is CASSPVPQNTEAFF. The CDR3 DNA is TGCGCCAGCAGCCCGGTCCCGCAGAACACTGAAGCTTTCTTT.

The V call is TRBV6-1, the J call TRBJ2-7, with a tentative D call TRBD2 (6 bases). Trimming removed 6 bases from V and 6 bases from J, with 15 bases in between. Germline V gene lookup returns CDR1 MNHNS and CDR2 SASEGT. The CDR3 length is 13 residues. CDR3 sequence reads: CASSNRDSLEQYF. The CDR3 nucleotides read TGTGCCAGCAGCAACCGGGACTCTCTCGAGCAGTACTTC.

This chain uses TRBV5-1 with TRBJ1-4; TRBD1 is a possible D gene (5 bases). Deletions cut 0 bases from V and 5 bases from J, with 14 bases between. The CDR3 totals 16 residues. From germline, CDR1 is SGHRS and CDR2 YFSETQ. In DNA, the CDR3 is TGCGCCAGCAGCTTGGCGGTACAGGAACTCAATGAAAAACTGTTTTTT. Its protein is CASSLAVQELNEKLFF.

In regard to this clone: Other nucleotide sequences in the sample specify the same CDR3. The chain carries TRBV6-5 and TRBJ1-2; D gene unclear. Trimming took off 5 bases at V and 8 bases at J, with 9 bases between the two ends. Germline V gives CDR1 MNHEY, CDR2 SVGAGI. This CDR3 region has 11 residues. CDR3 DNA sequence: TGTGCCAGCAGTGAAGCCGGGGGCTACACCTTC. It translates to CASSEAGGYTF.

The chain joins TRBV5-1 to TRBJ2-1; 9 bases map to TRBD2. This CDR3 region has 16 residues. Germline V gene data show CDR1 as SGHRS and CDR2 as YFSETQ. J lost 8 bases, V lost 4 bases, and 13 bases had no gene match. This CDR3 is CASSLTGTSSGDEQFF. CDR3 nucleotides: TGCGCCAGCAGCCTGACCGGGACTAGCTCGGGGGATGAGCAGTTCTTC.

This chain connects TRBV5-6 to TRBJ1-2, with 9 bases that match TRBD1. The V segment lost 4 bases and the J segment 8 bases; nucleotides outside the gene matches: 9. Germline-derived CDR1 and CDR2 are SGHDT and YYEEEE. The CDR3 totals 14 residues. In nucleotides, the CDR3 is TGTGCCAGCAGCACCTTGGACAGGGGCTGGGGCTACACCTTC. This sequence encodes CASSTLDRGWGYTF.

The chain is built from TRBV6-5 and TRBJ1-4; D is uncertain. Germline CDR1 reads MNHEY; CDR2 reads SVGAGI. The CDR3 sequence is 13 residues long. V was pared by 8 bases and J by 11 bases, with 18 bases between. The CDR3 loop is CASGYRESGKLFF. The CDR3 bases are TGTGCCAGCGGCTACCGGGAAAGTGGGAAACTGTTTTTT.

V is TRBV5-4 and J is TRBJ1-6; D might be TRBD1 (5 bases). Trimming removed 3 bases from V and 10 bases from J, with 8 bases in between. The CDR3 sequence is 12 residues long. Germline V lookup: CDR1 SGHNT, CDR2 YYREEE (reference sequence). CDR3 DNA sequence: TGTGCCAGCAGCTCAGGGCCCTCACCCCTCCACTTT. Residues: CASSSGPSPLHF.

V gene TRBV10-1 combines with J gene TRBJ2-1, with D hard to call. In germline, CDR1 is WNHNN, CDR2 SYGVQD (reference sequence). Trimming took 6 bases from V and 5 from J, leaving 11 bases between them. The CDR3 spans 13 residues. CDR3 amino acids: CASSPQRNNEQFF. The CDR3 DNA is TGCGCCAGCAGCCCTCAGCGAAACAATGAGCAGTTCTTC.

The chain is built from TRBV18 and TRBJ1-4; 8 bases match TRBD1. This CDR3 is built from 16 residues. The ends lost 0 bases at V and 8 bases at J; junction bases unmatched: 8. Germline V gene lookup returns CDR1 KGHSH and CDR2 LQKENI. The CDR3 DNA is TGTGCCAGCTCACCACCCCCCGGACAGGGAATCGAAAAACTGTTTTTT. Translating gives CASSPPPGQGIEKLFF.

The chain joins TRBV28 to TRBJ1-2; unclear D gene. Germline-derived CDR1 and CDR2 are MDHEN and SYDVKM. The CDR3 contains 12 residues. Between the trimmed V and J ends, which lost 6 bases and 5 bases, there was a span of 10 bases. The CDR3 protein is CASSPVGYGYTF. The DNA for the CDR3 is TGTGCCAGCAGCCCGGTTGGGTATGGCTACACCTTC.